This passage covers 31 T cell receptor beta chains from one sample sequenced in a study of T-cell reconstitution after alpha-beta-depleted transplantation in children. Unique molecular identifiers were built into the TCRbeta library. TCRdb itself ran the PCR reads through MiXCR, one entry per CDR3 protein. The sample carries a few hundred thousand distinct CDR3 sequences, around 10% recorded once. Sequenced here: peripheral blood, sampled 180 days after TCRalphabeta/CD19-depleted stem cell transplant. These TCRs come from a male patient aged 2-15 years who had a stem cell transplant for chronic granulomatous disease, so the T cells may come from the graft donor.

The sample holds many counts of this clonotype. CDR3 nucleotide sequence: TGTGCCAGCAGCACCTGGACAGGAAAATACGAGCAGTACTTC. This sequence encodes CASSTWTGKYEQYF. This chain uses TRBV7-2 with TRBJ2-7; 7 bases are shared with TRBD1. CDR1 is SGHTA and CDR2 is FQGNSA in the germline V gene. This CDR3 contains 14 residues. V lost 5 bases to trimming and J lost 4 bases; unmatched junction nucleotides: 8.

The V call is TRBV12-5, the J call TRBJ1-2, with no clear D. V shed 6 bases and J shed 3 bases, with 5 bases lying between them. The germline V gene encodes CDR1 LGHNT and CDR2 FRNRAP. CDR3 length equals 11 residues. This CDR3 is CASGNDYGYTF. CDR3 DNA sequence: TGTGCTAGTGGAAACGACTATGGCTACACCTTC.

The J gene is TRBJ2-1, the V gene TRBV5-4, with 10 positions matching TRBD2. After removal of 9 bases from V and 0 bases from J, the junction contained 9 bases not matched to a gene. This CDR3 region has 16 residues. Germline-derived CDR1 and CDR2 are SGHNT and YYREEE (reference sequence). The chain's CDR3 is CATQAGGPSSYNEQFF. The CDR3 coding sequence is TGTGCCACCCAAGCGGGGGGGCCGAGCTCCTACAATGAGCAGTTCTTC.

This clonotype was picked up a small number of times. The rearrangement links TRBV24-1 to TRBJ2-3; D is possibly TRBD2 (6 bases). Germline V CDR1 and CDR2: KGHDR, SFDVKD. V was clipped by 7 bases and J by 6 bases, with 19 bases between them. The CDR3 has 15 residues. CDR3: CATSNRDFTPDTQYF. The CDR3 DNA reads as TGTGCCACCAGCAACCGGGACTTCACCCCCGATACGCAGTATTTT.

This clonotype was seen a handful of times. The chain links TRBV30 to TRBJ2-1; a weak D match, TRBD2 (6 bases). The length of the CDR3 is 14 residues. Germline V CDR1 and CDR2: GTSNPN, SVGIG (reference sequence). Trimming removed 4 bases from V and 5 bases from J, with 15 bases in between. The CDR3 bases are TGTGCCTGGACCGTCTGGGGGAGGAACAATGAGCAGTTCTTC. Translation gives CAWTVWGRNNEQFF.

In this sample, this clonotype turned up many times. The chain has TRBV4-1 and TRBJ2-1; D ambiguous. The CDR3 covers 14 residues. The V end lost 2 bases, the J end lost 8 bases, and 13 bases lay between the germline ends. Per the germline V gene, CDR1 is MGHRA and CDR2 is YSYEKL. Here the CDR3 reads CASSQTPYGHEQFF. The CDR3 DNA follows: TGCGCCAGCAGCCAAACCCCGTATGGCCATGAGCAGTTCTTC.

This clonotype was found many times. The chain has TRBV12-3 or TRBV12-4 and TRBJ2-1; D could derive from TRBD1 or TRBD2 (5 bases each). The CDR3 is 14 residues long. V lost 3 bases to trimming and J lost 4 bases, with 10 bases between them. This chain's CDR3 is CASSFWGSYNEQFF. DNA of the CDR3: TGTGCCAGCAGTTTCTGGGGGTCATACAATGAGCAGTTCTTC.

This clonotype was recorded many times. The chain uses TRBV4-2 and TRBJ2-5; D tentatively fits TRBD1 or TRBD2 (6 bases each). V lost 1 base and J lost 4, with 19 bases in between. Germline assignment: CDR1 LGHNA and CDR2 YNFKEQ. The CDR3 is 17 amino acids. CDR3: CASSQGSRGGGGETQYF. CDR3 sequence (DNA): TGTGCCAGCAGCCAAGGATCTCGAGGGGGAGGAGGAGAGACCCAGTACTTC.

This clonotype was picked up many times. The V call is TRBV7-6, the J call TRBJ1-5; D call uncertain. Trimming took 6 bases from V and 1 from J, leaving 7 bases between them. The CDR3 consists of 13 residues. Germline CDR1 is SGHVS and CDR2 is FNYEAQ. CDR3 loop: CASSPGSNQPQHF. CDR3 sequence (DNA): TGTGCCAGCAGTCCCGGGAGCAATCAGCCCCAGCATTTT.

This clonotype appeared many times. The V call is TRBV20-1, the J call TRBJ2-2, with D tentatively TRBD1 (6 bases). The germline gives CDR1 DFQATT, CDR2 SNEGSKA (reference sequence). This CDR3 has 14 amino acids. Between the trimmed V and J ends, which lost 0 bases and 5 bases, there was a span of 10 bases. The CDR3 nucleotides read TGCAGTGCTAGAGACAGGGGAAAAACCGGGGAGCTGTTTTTT. Protein sequence: CSARDRGKTGELFF.

At least ten counts were recorded for this clonotype. The chain carries TRBV18 and TRBJ2-2, with 14 positions matching TRBD2. The CDR3 loop spans 18 amino acids. V lost 4 bases to trimming and J lost 0 bases; unmatched junction nucleotides: 4. CDR1 KGHSH and CDR2 LQKENI come from the germline V gene. The CDR3 DNA reads TGTGCCAGCTCACTCGGGACTAGCGGGGGCGCGAACACCGGGGAGCTGTTTTTT. This translates into CASSLGTSGGANTGELFF.

Comments on this clonotype: A clone one base away is much larger, so this may be a read error. The chain couples TRBV12-3 or TRBV12-4 to TRBJ2-7; D unclear. The CDR3 covers 13 residues. CDR3 nucleotide sequence: TGTGTCAGCAGTTTCACCCTCAGCGACGAGCAGTACTTC. Translated, it gives CVSSFTLSDEQYF.

This clonotype occurred many times. V is TRBV12-3 or TRBV12-4 and J is TRBJ2-5; 9 positions match TRBD1. The V segment lost 5 bases and the J segment 1 base; nucleotides outside the gene matches: 2. The length of the CDR3 is 14 residues. The CDR3 sequence: CASSRDRAQETQYF. As DNA, the CDR3 is TGTGCCAGCAGTCGGGACAGGGCCCAAGAGACCCAGTACTTC.

In its sample, this clonotype was seen many times. The V and J genes are TRBV7-6 and TRBJ2-7; D gene ambiguous. This CDR3 spans 14 amino acids. The germline V and J ends were trimmed by 5 bases and 4 bases, with 15 bases remaining between them. Germline lookup yields CDR1 SGHVS and CDR2 FNYEAQ. The CDR3: CASSPDAAGYEQYF. Here the CDR3 DNA reads TGTGCCAGCAGCCCGGACGCAGCCGGGTACGAGCAGTACTTC.

This clonotype was seen ten or more times. The gene calls are TRBV20-1 and TRBJ2-7; 7 positions match TRBD2. The CDR3 totals 14 residues. J lost 1 base, V lost 3 bases, and 6 bases had no gene match. Looked up from germline, CDR1 is DFQATT and CDR2 is SNEGSKA (reference sequence). CDR3 DNA: TGCAGTGCTAGGGATGGGCGGGGGTCCTACGAGCAGTACTTC. Amino acid sequence: CSARDGRGSYEQYF.

The table lists this clonotype with many counts. This chain joins TRBV12-3 or TRBV12-4 and TRBJ2-1; 7 bases are a match to TRBD2. The ends lost 5 bases at V and 7 bases at J; junction bases unmatched: 8. The CDR3 extends over 14 amino acids. The CDR3 here is CASSQAGLENEQFF. CDR3 DNA: TGTGCCAGCAGTCAAGCGGGACTCGAGAATGAGCAGTTCTTC.

Turning to this clonotype: A read error is possible here, since a much larger clone lies one base away. V usage is TRBV27 and J usage is TRBJ2-3; D is ambiguous. CDR1 MNHEY and CDR2 SMNVEV come from the germline V gene (reference sequence). V shed 3 bases and J shed 0 bases, with 10 bases lying between them. CDR3 length equals 15 residues. Written as DNA, the CDR3 is TGTGCCAGCAGTTTCGGAGAGTTTAGCACAGATACGCAGTATTTT. Its translation: CASSFGEFSTDTQYF.

This clonotype was observed many times. J is TRBJ1-6 and V is TRBV24-1, with 7 bases matching TRBD1. CDR3 length: 15 residues. From germline, CDR1 is KGHDR and CDR2 SFDVKD. Germline trimming cut 3 bases from V and 6 bases from J; bases unmatched to any gene: 4. CDR3 sequence: CATSDGGGSNSPLHF. The CDR3 bases are TGTGCCACCAGTGATGGAGGGGGCAGTAATTCACCCCTCCACTTT.

On this clonotype: Being one base from a much bigger clone, this may be a read error. The chain is built from TRBV18 and TRBJ2-1, with 8 bases aligning to TRBD2. CDR1 KGHSH and CDR2 LQKENI come from the germline V gene. This CDR3 is 15 amino acids long. Here the CDR3 reads CASSPRRGDYNDQFF. The CDR3 coding sequence is TGTGCCAGCTCACCACGGCGGGGGGATTACAATGATCAGTTCTTC.

This clonotype was counted ten times or more. The chain employs TRBV27 and TRBJ1-3, with D hard to call. This CDR3 region has 12 residues. Germline V gene data show CDR1 as MNHEY and CDR2 as SMNVEV (reference sequence). V lost 6 bases, J lost 10 bases, and 13 bases lay in between. The CDR3 loop is CASSGDFLTIYF. As DNA, the CDR3 is TGTGCCAGCAGCGGGGATTTTCTAACCATATATTTT.

Turning to this clonotype: An end of the junction does not agree with germline; a read error may underlie this. This chain uses TRBV3-1 with TRBJ2-1; 7 bases map to TRBD1. The CDR3 has 19 residues. Germline assignment: CDR1 LGHDT and CDR2 YNNKEL (reference sequence). CDR3 residues: CTSSPRWDSNWSSYNEQFF. The CDR3 bases are TGTACCAGCAGTCCCCGGTGGGACAGCAACTGGAGCTCCTACAATGAGCAGTTCTTC.

This clonotype was recorded at least ten times. The chain has TRBV5-1 and TRBJ2-5; 7 bases are a match to TRBD2. This CDR3 is built from 15 residues. Germline CDR1 reads SGHRS; CDR2 reads YFSETQ. Trimming removed 3 bases from V and 5 bases from J; junction bases left unmatched: 10. CDR3 sequence reads: CASSSRAGAMETQYF. CDR3 nucleotide sequence: TGCGCCAGCAGCTCGCGCGCGGGAGCAATGGAGACCCAGTACTTC.

This clonotype was observed at least ten times. CDR3 nucleotides: TGTGCCAGCAGCCAAGATCCAACAGGGAATGAAAAACTGTTTTTT. This encodes CASSQDPTGNEKLFF. The chain has TRBV3-1 and TRBJ1-4, with a tentative D call TRBD1 (6 bases). Germline V gives CDR1 LGHDT, CDR2 YNNKEL (reference sequence). V lost 0 bases and J 5 bases, leaving 10 bases between the germline ends. This CDR3 has 15 amino acids.

The chain couples TRBV15 to TRBJ1-1; TRBD1 aligns across 9 bases. The CDR3 is 21 amino acids. Germline loops: CDR1 LNHNV, CDR2 YYDKDF (reference sequence). V shed 0 bases, J shed 0 bases, and the junction held 17 bases outside the gene matches. The CDR3, as DNA: TGTGCCACCAGCAGAGATGTGGGGGGGATGGGGACAGGGTACATGAACACTGAAGCTTTCTTT. It encodes CATSRDVGGMGTGYMNTEAFF.

Concerning this clonotype itself: This may arise from a read error, as a much more abundant clone is one base away. The rearrangement joins TRBV29-1 to TRBJ2-1; possibly TRBD1 for D (6 bases). Trimming removed 7 bases at V and 7 bases at J, with 20 bases between. The CDR3 totals 14 residues. Germline CDR1 reads SQVTM; CDR2 reads ANQGSEA. This CDR3 is CSAGPGTRTNEQFF. In DNA form, the CDR3 reads TGCAGCGCCGGCCCCGGGACACGGACGAATGAGCAGTTCTTC.

Note on this clonotype: Possible read error: a much larger clone is one base away. The chain links TRBV9 to TRBJ2-1; 10 bases are shared with TRBD2. V shed 7 bases, J shed 2 bases, and the junction held 9 bases outside the gene matches. This CDR3 has 16 amino acids. CDR1 SGDLS and CDR2 YYNGEE come from the germline V gene. Written as DNA, the CDR3 is TGTGCCAGCTCTTCTAGCGGGAGTTTGACCTACAATGAGCAGTTCTTC. Protein: CASSSSGSLTYNEQFF.

This clonotype occurred many times. The chain employs TRBV10-3 and TRBJ2-5, with 11 bases matching TRBD2. Per germline, CDR1 ENHRY and CDR2 SYGVKD. J lost 4 bases, V lost 3 bases, and 7 bases had no gene match. The CDR3 spans 16 residues. The DNA for the CDR3 is TGTGCCATCAGTGAAATAACTAGCGGGAGACGAGAGACCCAGTACTTC. This codes for CAISEITSGRRETQYF.

This clonotype has ten or more counts. The V gene is TRBV6-5, the J gene TRBJ2-3, with 8 positions matching TRBD2. There are 15 residues in the CDR3. The trim removed 4 bases at V and 2 bases at J, leaving 5 bases unmatched. CDR1 is MNHEY, CDR2 SVGAGI, per germline. The DNA of the CDR3 is TGTGCCAGCAGTTTTAGCGGGACCCACACAGATACGCAGTATTTT. It codes for CASSFSGTHTDTQYF.

This clonotype came up many times. The V and J genes are TRBV28 and TRBJ2-3; the D gene is possibly TRBD2 (6 bases). CDR3 size: 14 residues. The germline V gene has CDR1 MDHEN and CDR2 SYDVKM. V was pared by 5 bases and J by 2 bases, with 11 bases between. The CDR3 reads CASSGPDYTDTQYF. The CDR3 coding sequence is TGTGCCAGCAGTGGCCCGGACTACACAGATACGCAGTATTTT.

This clonotype was seen at least ten times. The genes are TRBV18 and TRBJ2-7; 8 bases fit TRBD1. J lost 1 base, V lost 1 base, and 3 bases had no gene match. The CDR3 contains 15 residues. Germline loops: CDR1 KGHSH, CDR2 LQKENI. CDR3 amino acids: CASSPQQGVSYEQYF. The CDR3 DNA is TGTGCCAGCTCACCACAACAGGGGGTATCCTACGAGCAGTACTTC.

This clonotype occurred many times. V and J are TRBV2 and TRBJ2-1, with a tentative D call TRBD1 (6 bases). The V end lost 7 bases, the J end lost 2 bases, and 9 bases lay between the germline ends. Germline CDR1 and CDR2: SNHLY and FYNNEI. The CDR3 extends over 13 amino acids. CDR3 bases: TGTGCCAGCATAAGGGGGACCTACAATGAGCAGTTCTTC. Its translation: CASIRGTYNEQFF.